The 16 T cell receptor beta chains below come from one sample, sequenced in a study of cytotoxic CD8 clonotypes in ibrutinib-treated CLL (dated by TCRdb to the early 2020s). Library generation was performed with the immunoSEQ multiplex PCR assay. Imported from immuneACCESS, the table was reduced by TCRdb to in-frame sequences with V and J called. These copies leave out some clones; in studies compared against another copy, an unresolved V gene accounts for under half, and the cause of the remainder is not known. This sample lists around 310,000 clones; 80% were detected once. The top ten clonotypes cover 6.5% to 8% of the sample. This specimen consisted of PBMCs, obtained before ibrutinib treatment. Source of these receptors: a human donor with chronic lymphocytic leukemia.

This sequence joins TRBV19 and TRBJ1-1, with no clear D. The CDR3 consists of 9 residues. Deletions cut 5 bases from V and 11 bases from J, with 6 bases between. Germline CDR1 LNHDA, CDR2 SQIVND (reference sequence). Here the CDR3 reads CASSPHAFF. In DNA, the CDR3 is TGTGCCAGTAGTCCCCACGCTTTCTTT.

J is TRBJ2-1 and V is TRBV5-1; maybe TRBD1 (6 bases). The V end was cut by 1 base, the J end by 2 bases, with 7 bases between. Germline CDR1 is SGHRS and CDR2 is YFSETQ. This CDR3 region has 14 residues. The CDR3: CASSLTGPYNEQFF. Here the CDR3 DNA reads TGCGCCAGCAGCTTGACAGGGCCCTACAATGAGCAGTTCTTC.

The CDR3 nucleotides are TGCGCCAGCAGCCAATCCAGAGGAACAAACAATCAGCCCCAGCATTTT. Translation: CASSQSRGTNNQPQHF. The genes are TRBV4-3 and TRBJ1-5; D unresolved. The CDR3 length is 16 residues. The germline V gene encodes CDR1 LGHNA and CDR2 YSLEER. Deletions cut 2 bases from V and 3 bases from J, with 14 bases between.

The chain recombines TRBV6-5 with TRBJ2-7; 10 bases map to TRBD2. Trimming took 6 bases from V and 3 from J; bases not matched to a gene: 8. The V gene's germline CDR1 is MNHEY and CDR2 SVGAGI. The length of the CDR3 is 15 residues. CDR3 residues: CASRPPGLANYEQYF. The CDR3 DNA is TGTGCCAGCAGGCCTCCGGGACTAGCGAACTACGAGCAGTACTTC.

The chain joins TRBV7-2 to TRBJ2-5, with 12 bases matching TRBD2. Trimming took 1 base from V and 4 from J; bases not matched to a gene: 7. Per the germline V gene, CDR1 is SGHTA and CDR2 is FQGNSA. This CDR3 region has 17 residues. CDR3 DNA: TGTGCCAGCAGCTTAGGGCTAGCGGGGGGGAAGAGAGAGACCCAGTACTTC. This translates into CASSLGLAGGKRETQYF.

This clone occurred a few times. The chain carries TRBV7-2 and TRBJ1-3, with D uncertain. Trimming cost V 4 bases and J 3 bases, with 13 bases left between them. CDR1 SGHTA and CDR2 FQGNSA come from the germline V gene. This CDR3 spans 15 amino acids. The CDR3 loop reads CASSYSWQSGNTIYF. The CDR3 DNA follows: TGTGCCAGCAGCTACTCATGGCAGAGTGGAAACACCATATATTTT.

This clone was observed a few times. V is TRBV2 and J is TRBJ2-7; D not certain. V lost 3 bases and J 5 bases, leaving 11 bases between the germline ends. Germline V gives CDR1 SNHLY, CDR2 FYNNEI. The CDR3 has 13 amino acids. This CDR3 is CASSERGSDEQYF. In DNA form, the CDR3 reads TGTGCCAGCAGTGAGCGTGGATCGGACGAGCAGTACTTC.

The chain employs TRBV5-1 and TRBJ2-7, with 7 nucleotides matching TRBD2. The CDR3 is made up of 15 amino acids. Germline V gives CDR1 SGHRS, CDR2 YFSETQ. J gave up 3 bases and V 1 base, and 7 bases lay outside the gene matches. This chain's CDR3 is CASSLNLAEYYEQYF. The CDR3 coding sequence is TGCGCCAGCAGCTTGAATCTAGCGGAGTACTACGAGCAGTACTTC.

The chain uses TRBV7-9 and TRBJ2-7; 8 nucleotides line up with TRBD1. The CDR3 length is 14 residues. V gave up 4 bases and J gave up 0 bases; unmatched junction bases: 2. Germline-derived CDR1 and CDR2 are SEHNR and FQNEAQ (reference sequence). CDR3 sequence (DNA): TGTGCCAGCAGCTGGACAGGGAGCTCCTACGAGCAGTACTTC. This codes for CASSWTGSSYEQYF.

The chain uses TRBV11-2 and TRBJ1-1; D remains ambiguous. V gave up 1 base and J gave up 0 bases, with 9 bases separating them. This CDR3 region has 15 residues. Germline lookup yields CDR1 SGHAT and CDR2 FQNNGV. The CDR3: CASSLVIHLNTEAFF. CDR3 bases: TGTGCCAGCAGCTTAGTCATCCATTTGAACACTGAAGCTTTCTTT.

The chain uses TRBV27 and TRBJ2-3; 8 nucleotides line up with TRBD1. Germline V gives CDR1 MNHEY, CDR2 SMNVEV (reference sequence). The CDR3 is made up of 15 amino acids. After removal of 5 bases from V and 4 bases from J, the junction contained 8 bases not matched to a gene. CDR3 sequence (DNA): TGTGCCAGCAGTGAAGACAGGGGTCCCGCAGATACGCAGTATTTT. It codes for CASSEDRGPADTQYF.

The table lists this clone with a count of one. The chain recombines TRBV2 with TRBJ1-1; D is unresolved. With 3 bases removed from V and 7 bases from J, the gap between germline ends came to 9 bases. Per the germline V gene, CDR1 is SNHLY and CDR2 is FYNNEI. This CDR3 is 12 amino acids long. CDR3 nucleotides: TGTGCCAGCAGTGATAAACGGATTGAAGCTTTCTTT. Its translation is CASSDKRIEAFF.

V usage is TRBV6-6 and J usage is TRBJ1-2; D gene ambiguous. V gave up 7 bases and J gave up 7 bases, with 13 bases separating them. The CDR3 sequence is 12 residues long. Germline V gene data show CDR1 as MNHNY and CDR2 as SVGAGI (reference sequence). CDR3 DNA: TGTGCCAGCACGGTTGGGTCGGGTGGCTACACCTTC. Translation: CASTVGSGGYTF.

The genes are TRBV5-4 and TRBJ2-7; TRBD1 is a possible D gene (5 bases). Germline V CDR1 and CDR2: SGHNT, YYREEE (reference sequence). V lost 1 base and J lost 0, with 11 bases in between. CDR3 length: 15 amino acids. CDR3 sequence reads: CASSLQGRGSYEQYF. The CDR3 DNA follows: TGTGCCAGCAGCTTGCAGGGAAGAGGCTCCTACGAGCAGTACTTC.

The chain employs TRBV7-6 and TRBJ2-1; tentatively, D is TRBD1 (6 bases). The germline gives CDR1 SGHVS, CDR2 FNYEAQ. The V end was cut by 5 bases, the J end by 2 bases, with 13 bases between. The CDR3 contains 15 residues. The DNA for the CDR3 is TGTGCCAGCAGCCCCGACAGGAAAACCTACAATGAGCAGTTCTTC. Translated: CASSPDRKTYNEQFF.

CDR3: CASSVSTVQETQYF. The CDR3 coding sequence is TGTGCCAGCAGTGTCTCTACAGTCCAAGAGACCCAGTACTTC. The J gene is TRBJ2-5, the V gene TRBV2; no clear D gene. Trimming cost V 4 bases and J 1 base, with 10 bases left between them. Per the germline V gene, CDR1 is SNHLY and CDR2 is FYNNEI. The CDR3 is 14 residues long.